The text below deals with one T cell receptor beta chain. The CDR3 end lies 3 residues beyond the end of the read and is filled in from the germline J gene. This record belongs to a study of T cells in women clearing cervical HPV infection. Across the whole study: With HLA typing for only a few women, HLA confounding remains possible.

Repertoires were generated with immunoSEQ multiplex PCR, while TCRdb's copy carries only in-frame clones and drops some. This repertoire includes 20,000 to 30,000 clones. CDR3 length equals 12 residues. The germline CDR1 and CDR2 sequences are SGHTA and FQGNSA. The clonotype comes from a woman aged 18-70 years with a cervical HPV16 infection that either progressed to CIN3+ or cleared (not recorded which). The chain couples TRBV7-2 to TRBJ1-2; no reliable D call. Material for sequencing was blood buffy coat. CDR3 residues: CASSSYTDTYTF. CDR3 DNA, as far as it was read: TGTGCCAGCAGCTCGTACACAGATACC.